Following are 20 T cell receptor beta chains from one sample sequenced in a study of shared clonotypes between healthy human individuals. Profiled with immunoSEQ multiplex PCR; TCRdb holds only in-frame clones, not every one. Here the sample spans 1.6 million or so clones, less than 99% being singletons. Sequences were obtained from naive CD4+ T cells sorted from blood. The subset here: CD45RA+ positively selected. Receptor source: a man aged 25 to 40 in good health.

The genes are TRBV19 and TRBJ1-1; 8 nucleotides agree with TRBD1. CDR1 is LNHDA and CDR2 is SQIVND in the germline V gene (reference sequence). The trim removed 3 bases at V and 4 bases at J, leaving 1 base unmatched. This CDR3 is built from 13 residues. Here the CDR3 DNA reads TGTGCCAGTAGTATGGGACAGGCCACTGAAGCTTTCTTT. Protein: CASSMGQATEAFF.

This sequence joins TRBV29-1 and TRBJ2-1; 10 bases are shared with TRBD2. Germline-derived CDR1 and CDR2 are SQVTM and ANQGSEA. The length of the CDR3 is 21 residues. V dropped 8 bases and J dropped 0; count of bases not matched to a gene: 25. The CDR3 sequence: CSPPLAPPSSGREDSYNEQFF. CDR3 nucleotide sequence: TGCAGCCCTCCCCTGGCCCCCCCCTCTAGCGGGAGAGAAGACTCCTACAATGAGCAGTTCTTC.

The chain is built from TRBV27 and TRBJ2-3, with 11 bases that match TRBD2. CDR3 size: 16 residues. The V segment lost 3 bases and the J segment 6 bases; nucleotides outside the gene matches: 8. Germline CDR1 MNHEY, CDR2 SMNVEV (reference sequence). The CDR3 DNA follows: TGTGCCAGCAGTTTTCTCCCCATAGCGGGAGGGGATACGCAGTATTTT. Residues: CASSFLPIAGGDTQYF.

The chain has TRBV7-2 and TRBJ2-3, with D unclear. Trimming stripped 6 bases from V and 1 base from J, with 17 bases between. This CDR3 is 16 amino acids long. Germline V lookup: CDR1 SGHTA, CDR2 FQGNSA. The CDR3 loop reads CASSFPSTDRTDTQYF. DNA for the CDR3: TGTGCCAGCAGTTTCCCCTCAACGGACCGCACAGATACGCAGTATTTT.

The V gene is TRBV6-6, the J gene TRBJ2-1; the D call may be TRBD1 or TRBD2 (5 bases each). Looked up from germline, CDR1 is MNHNY and CDR2 is SVGAGI (reference sequence). Trimming took off 6 bases at V and 6 bases at J, with 21 bases between the two ends. This CDR3 has 16 residues. CDR3 coding DNA: TGTGCCAGCAGCCCAGCCCGGGACCCTCTTTCCAATGAGCAGTTCTTC. Protein sequence: CASSPARDPLSNEQFF.

The chain has TRBV19 and TRBJ2-7; 7 nucleotides align to TRBD1. Germline V gives CDR1 LNHDA, CDR2 SQIVND (reference sequence). This CDR3 has 13 residues. Trimming at V came to 7 bases and at J to 3 bases, leaving 6 bases not matched to a gene. For the CDR3, the DNA is TGTGCCAGTACCAGGACAGGAGGCTACGAGCAGTACTTC. It translates to CASTRTGGYEQYF.

The chain combines TRBV5-6 with TRBJ2-7, with 7 bases identical to TRBD1. The CDR3 runs to 15 residues. The V gene end was trimmed by 5 bases and the J gene end by 2 bases; junction bases not matched to a gene: 10. Germline V gene lookup returns CDR1 SGHDT and CDR2 YYEEEE. The CDR3 bases are TGTGCCAGCAGTTATTATGACAGGGCAACCTACGAGCAGTACTTC. It encodes CASSYYDRATYEQYF.

The chain employs TRBV2 and TRBJ1-5; possible D gene TRBD1, 5 bases. V lost 6 bases and J 0 bases, leaving 12 bases between the germline ends. The CDR3 runs to 15 residues. Germline CDR1 and CDR2: SNHLY and FYNNEI. CDR3 residues: CASSSDSYSNQPQHF. CDR3 coding DNA: TGTGCCAGCAGCTCAGACAGTTATAGCAATCAGCCCCAGCATTTT.

This clone was seen once. The chain carries TRBV4-3 and TRBJ2-2; D is unresolved. V lost 1 base to trimming and J lost 1 base, with 4 bases between them. The CDR3 extends over 14 amino acids. Per germline, CDR1 LGHNA and CDR2 YSLEER. The CDR3, as DNA: TGCGCCAGCAGCCAAGCTGAGAACACCGGGGAGCTGTTTTTT. It encodes CASSQAENTGELFF.

The rearrangement uses TRBV11-2 and TRBJ1-5, with D tentatively TRBD1 (6 bases). The CDR3 consists of 13 residues. V was clipped by 2 bases and J by 9 bases, with 11 bases between them. The germline V gene encodes CDR1 SGHAT and CDR2 FQNNGV. The CDR3 sequence: CASSLISTGPQHF. The DNA of the CDR3 is TGTGCCAGCAGCTTAATCTCGACAGGGCCCCAGCATTTT.

The rearrangement links TRBV5-1 to TRBJ2-1; TRBD2 is a possible D gene (6 bases). CDR3 size: 17 residues. The V end was cut by 2 bases, the J end by 6 bases, with 21 bases between. Germline V gene sequence: CDR1 SGHRS, CDR2 YFSETQ. The CDR3, as DNA: TGCGCCAGCAGCTTAGCCCCCCCCGGGAGAGAAGCCAATGAGCAGTTCTTC. Its translation is CASSLAPPGREANEQFF.

J is TRBJ1-2 and V is TRBV5-6, with TRBD1 matching over 8 bases. V lost 0 bases and J lost 6; bases outside the gene matches: 10. CDR1 SGHDT and CDR2 YYEEEE come from the germline V gene. The CDR3 consists of 16 residues. CDR3 sequence: CASSLVGTGVIDGYTF. In DNA form, the CDR3 reads TGTGCCAGCAGCTTGGTTGGGACAGGAGTTATCGATGGCTACACCTTC.

The genes are TRBV29-1 and TRBJ1-1; 9 positions agree with TRBD1. CDR1 and CDR2 (germline): SQVTM, ANQGSEA. CDR3 length: 13 amino acids. V lost 7 bases and J lost 3; bases outside the gene matches: 6. CDR3 DNA: TGCAGCGCTCGGAGGACAGGGGACACTGAAGCTTTCTTT. Residues: CSARRTGDTEAFF.

This chain links TRBV7-9 with TRBJ1-5; D unresolved. Per germline, CDR1 SEHNR and CDR2 FQNEAQ (reference sequence). V lost 6 bases to trimming and J lost 4 bases, with 7 bases between them. The CDR3 covers 12 residues. The CDR3 DNA reads TGTGCCAGCAGTGGCGGTAATCAGCCCCAGCATTTT. This sequence encodes CASSGGNQPQHF. Full variable domain (outside the CDR3, taken from reference TRBV7-9 and TRBJ1-5): DTGVSQNPRHKITKRGQNVTFRCDPISEHNRLYWYRQTLGQGPEFLTYFQNEAQLEKSRLLSDRFSAERPKGSFSTLEIQRTEQGDSAMYLCASSGGNQPQHFGDGTRLSIL.

This sequence joins TRBV5-8 and TRBJ2-3, with 9 bases aligning to TRBD1. This CDR3 has 14 residues. Germline CDR1 is SGHTS and CDR2 is YDEGEE. V dropped 4 bases and J dropped 1; count of bases not matched to a gene: 1. Here the CDR3 DNA reads TGTGCCAGCAGCCGACAGGGGGGCACAGATACGCAGTATTTT. Amino acids: CASSRQGGTDTQYF. Complete variable domain (other parts from reference TRBV5-8 and TRBJ2-3): EAGVTQSPTHLIKTRGQQATLRCSPISGHTSVYWYQQALGLGLQFLLWYDEGEERNRGNFPPRFSGRQFPNYSSELNVNALELEDSALYLCASSRQGGTDTQYFGPGTRLTVL.

In regard to this clone: Other nucleotide sequences from this sample produce the same CDR3. This rearrangement joins TRBV7-2 to TRBJ2-7, with 12 positions matching TRBD2. The CDR3 length is 15 residues. The ends lost 3 bases at V and 4 bases at J; junction bases unmatched: 4. Germline V lookup: CDR1 SGHTA, CDR2 FQGNSA. The CDR3 nucleotides are TGTGCCAGCAGCTTGACTAGCGGGAGTAGGTACGAGCAGTACTTC. Protein sequence: CASSLTSGSRYEQYF.

This chain uses TRBV5-1 with TRBJ2-7; the D gene is possibly TRBD1 (6 bases). Trimming removed 0 bases from V and 7 bases from J, with 14 bases in between. Germline lookup yields CDR1 SGHRS and CDR2 YFSETQ. The CDR3 covers 14 residues. CDR3 sequence reads: CASSLDRVMWEQYF. The CDR3, as DNA: TGCGCCAGCAGCTTGGACAGGGTGATGTGGGAGCAGTACTTC.

The chain recombines TRBV19 with TRBJ2-5; the D gene could be TRBD1 or TRBD2 (5 bases each). CDR1 is LNHDA, CDR2 SQIVND, per germline (reference sequence). The V and J ends lost 4 bases and 0 bases respectively, with 15 bases between them. The CDR3 consists of 16 residues. This CDR3 is CASSRRRQPYQETQYF. The CDR3 DNA sequence: TGTGCCAGTAGTAGGAGGCGACAGCCGTACCAAGAGACCCAGTACTTC. Looking up the rest from reference TRBV19 and TRBJ2-5 gives the full variable domain: DGGITQSPKYLFRKEGQNVTLSCEQNLNHDAMYWYRQDPGQGLRLIYYSQIVNDFQKGDIAEGYSVSREKKESFPLTVTSAQKNPTAFYLCASSRRRQPYQETQYFGPGTRLLVL.

The V gene is TRBV10-2, the J gene TRBJ2-1; D call uncertain. This CDR3 is 14 amino acids long. V dropped 1 base and J dropped 5 bases, with 9 bases sitting between them. Germline values: CDR1 WSHSY, CDR2 SAAADI. The DNA for the CDR3 is TGCGCCAGCAGTGAGTGGTCTACTAACAATGAGCAGTTCTTC. Translated, it gives CASSEWSTNNEQFF.

The J gene is TRBJ2-5, the V gene TRBV2, with TRBD1 identical over 12 bases. CDR1 and CDR2 (germline): SNHLY, FYNNEI. Trimming removed 5 bases from V and 3 bases from J; junction bases left unmatched: 4. CDR3 size: 15 residues. CDR3 sequence reads: CASSRDRGREETQYF. As DNA, the CDR3 is TGTGCCAGCAGTCGGGACAGGGGGCGCGAAGAGACCCAGTACTTC.